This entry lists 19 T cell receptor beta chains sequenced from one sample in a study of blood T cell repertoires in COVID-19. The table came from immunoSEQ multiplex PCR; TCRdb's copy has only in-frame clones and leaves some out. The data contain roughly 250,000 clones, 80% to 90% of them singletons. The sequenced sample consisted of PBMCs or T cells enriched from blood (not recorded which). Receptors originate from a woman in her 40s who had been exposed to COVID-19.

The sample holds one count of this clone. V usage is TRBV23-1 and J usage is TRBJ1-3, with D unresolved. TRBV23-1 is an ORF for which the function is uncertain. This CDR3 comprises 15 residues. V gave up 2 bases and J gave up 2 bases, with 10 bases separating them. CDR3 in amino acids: CASSQVGETGNTIYF. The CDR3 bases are TGCGCCAGCAGTCAAGTCGGGGAAACTGGAAACACCATATATTTT.

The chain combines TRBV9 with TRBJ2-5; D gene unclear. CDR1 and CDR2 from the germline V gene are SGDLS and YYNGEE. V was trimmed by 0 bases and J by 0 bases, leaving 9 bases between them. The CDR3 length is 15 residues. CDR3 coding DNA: TGTGCCAGCAGCGTAGGGAGTACAAACCAAGAGACCCAGTACTTC. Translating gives CASSVGSTNQETQYF.

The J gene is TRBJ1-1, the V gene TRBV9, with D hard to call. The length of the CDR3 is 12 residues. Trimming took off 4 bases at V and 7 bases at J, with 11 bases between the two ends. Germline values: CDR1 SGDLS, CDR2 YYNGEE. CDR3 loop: CASSPVRNEAFF. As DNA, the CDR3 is TGTGCCAGCAGCCCAGTTCGTAATGAAGCTTTCTTT.

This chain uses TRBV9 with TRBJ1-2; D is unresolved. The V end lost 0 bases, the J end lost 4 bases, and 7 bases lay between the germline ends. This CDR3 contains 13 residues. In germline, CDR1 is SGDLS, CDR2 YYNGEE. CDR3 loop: CASSVGHVYGYTF. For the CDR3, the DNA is TGTGCCAGCAGCGTAGGACACGTCTATGGCTACACCTTC.

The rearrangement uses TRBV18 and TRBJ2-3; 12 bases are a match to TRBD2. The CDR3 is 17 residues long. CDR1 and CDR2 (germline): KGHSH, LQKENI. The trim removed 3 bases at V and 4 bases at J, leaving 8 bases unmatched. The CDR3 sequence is CASSPSASGGAADTQYF. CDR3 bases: TGTGCCAGCTCACCCAGCGCTAGCGGGGGGGCCGCAGATACGCAGTATTTT.

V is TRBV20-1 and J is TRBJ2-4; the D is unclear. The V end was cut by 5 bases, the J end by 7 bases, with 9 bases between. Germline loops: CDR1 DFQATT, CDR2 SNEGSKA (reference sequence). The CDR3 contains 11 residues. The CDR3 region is CSAGLRNIQYF. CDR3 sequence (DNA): TGCAGTGCTGGCCTCCGTAACATTCAGTACTTC.

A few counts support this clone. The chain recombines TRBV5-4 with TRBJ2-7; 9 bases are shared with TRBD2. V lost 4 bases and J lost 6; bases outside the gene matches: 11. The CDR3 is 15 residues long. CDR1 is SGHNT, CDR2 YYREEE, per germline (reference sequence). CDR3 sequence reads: CASSPRAGGQGEQYF. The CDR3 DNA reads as TGTGCCAGCAGCCCCCGGGCGGGGGGGCAGGGCGAGCAGTACTTC.

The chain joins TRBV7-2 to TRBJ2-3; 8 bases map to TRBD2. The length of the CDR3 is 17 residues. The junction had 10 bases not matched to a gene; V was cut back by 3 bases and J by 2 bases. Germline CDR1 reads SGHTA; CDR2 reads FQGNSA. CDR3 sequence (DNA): TGTGCCAGCAGCTTGCTAGGAGCGGGGGCCCCCACAGATACGCAGTATTTT. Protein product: CASSLLGAGAPTDTQYF.

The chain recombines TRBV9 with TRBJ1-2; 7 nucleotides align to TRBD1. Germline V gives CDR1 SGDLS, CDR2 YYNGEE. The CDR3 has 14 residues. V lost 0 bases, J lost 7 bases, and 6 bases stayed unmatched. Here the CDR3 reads CASSVGLDRAGYTF. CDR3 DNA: TGTGCCAGCAGCGTAGGCCTCGACAGGGCTGGCTACACCTTC.

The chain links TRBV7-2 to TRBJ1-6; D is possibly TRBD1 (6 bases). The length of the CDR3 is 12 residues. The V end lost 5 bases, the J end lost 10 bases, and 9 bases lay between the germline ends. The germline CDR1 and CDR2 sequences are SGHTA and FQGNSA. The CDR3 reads CASSRQESPLHF. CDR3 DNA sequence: TGTGCCAGCAGCCGACAGGAATCACCCCTCCACTTT.

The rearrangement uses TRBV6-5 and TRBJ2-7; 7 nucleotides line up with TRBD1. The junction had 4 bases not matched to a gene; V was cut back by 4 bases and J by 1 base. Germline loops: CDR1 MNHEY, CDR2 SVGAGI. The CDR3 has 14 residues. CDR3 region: CASSSTGLSYEQYF. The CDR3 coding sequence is TGTGCCAGCAGTTCGACAGGGCTGTCCTACGAGCAGTACTTC.

This chain's CDR3 is CASSSQTPQILHVLYF. In nucleotides, the CDR3 is TGTGCCAGCAGCTCGCAAACTCCACAGATACTCCACGTGTTGTATTTT. The chain links TRBV7-6 to TRBJ2-3; D ambiguous. This CDR3 is built from 16 residues. With 4 bases removed from V and 14 bases from J, the gap between germline ends came to 28 bases. The V gene's germline CDR1 is SGHVS and CDR2 FNYEAQ. The entire variable domain, with the rest obtained from reference TRBV7-6 and TRBJ2-3, is as follows: GAGVSQSPRYKVTKRGQDVALRCDPISGHVSLYWYRQALGQGPEFLTYFNYEAQQDKSGLPNDRFSAERPEGSISTLTIQRTEQRDSAMYRCASSSQTPQILHVLYFGPGTRLTVL.

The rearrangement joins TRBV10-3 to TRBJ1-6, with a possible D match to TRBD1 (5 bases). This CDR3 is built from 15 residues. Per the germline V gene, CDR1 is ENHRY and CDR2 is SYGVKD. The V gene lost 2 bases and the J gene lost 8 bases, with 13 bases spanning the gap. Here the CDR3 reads CAISEGAPVDSPLHF. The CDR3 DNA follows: TGTGCCATCAGTGAGGGGGCCCCCGTGGATTCACCCCTCCACTTT.

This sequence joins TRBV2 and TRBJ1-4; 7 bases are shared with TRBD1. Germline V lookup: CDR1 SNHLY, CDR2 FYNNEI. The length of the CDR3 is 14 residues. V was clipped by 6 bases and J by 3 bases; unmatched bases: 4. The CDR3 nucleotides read TGTGCCAGCAGCCCCAGGGGGGCTAATGAAAAACTGTTTTTT. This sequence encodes CASSPRGANEKLFF.

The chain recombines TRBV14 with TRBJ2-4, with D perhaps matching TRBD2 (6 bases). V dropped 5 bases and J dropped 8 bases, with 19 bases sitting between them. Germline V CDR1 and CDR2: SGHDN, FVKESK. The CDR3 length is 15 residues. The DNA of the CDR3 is TGTGCCAGCAGCAAAAATCCTGGGGGGTCGGACATTCAGTACTTC. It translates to CASSKNPGGSDIQYF. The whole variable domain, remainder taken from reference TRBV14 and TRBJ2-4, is EAGVTQFPSHSVIEKGQTVTLRCDPISGHDNLYWYRRVMGKEIKFLLHFVKESKQDESGMPNNRFLAERTGGTYSTLKVQPAELEDSGVYFCASSKNPGGSDIQYFGAGTRLSVL.

CDR3 DNA sequence: TGTGCCAGCAGCGGGGGGACAGGAGGGAACTATGGCTACACCTTC. It encodes CASSGGTGGNYGYTF. The chain joins TRBV9 to TRBJ1-2; 8 bases line up with TRBD1. CDR1 SGDLS and CDR2 YYNGEE come from the germline V gene. CDR3 length: 15 amino acids. J gave up 2 bases and V 3 bases, and 6 bases lay outside the gene matches.

The CDR3 loop reads CASSRNRRVAGELFF. The CDR3 bases are TGCGCCAGCAGCCGCAACCGCAGGGTAGCCGGGGAGCTGTTTTTT. The chain carries TRBV4-3 and TRBJ2-2; D may be TRBD1 (5 bases). Trimming pared 4 bases from V and 6 bases from J, leaving 15 bases between. Germline V gene lookup returns CDR1 LGHNA and CDR2 YSLEER. The CDR3 runs to 15 residues.

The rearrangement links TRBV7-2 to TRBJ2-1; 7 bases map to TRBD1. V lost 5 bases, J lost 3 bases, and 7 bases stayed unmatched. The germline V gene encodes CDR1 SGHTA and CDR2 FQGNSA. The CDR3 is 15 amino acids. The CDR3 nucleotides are TGTGCCAGCAGCCCCGAGGGGGCAGACTACAATGAGCAGTTCTTC. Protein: CASSPEGADYNEQFF. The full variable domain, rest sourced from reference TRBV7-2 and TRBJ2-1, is GAGVSQSPSNKVTEKGKDVELRCDPISGHTALYWYRQSLGQGLEFLIYFQGNSAPDKSGLPSDRFSAERTGGSVSTLTIQRTQQEDSAVYLCASSPEGADYNEQFFGPGTRLTVL.

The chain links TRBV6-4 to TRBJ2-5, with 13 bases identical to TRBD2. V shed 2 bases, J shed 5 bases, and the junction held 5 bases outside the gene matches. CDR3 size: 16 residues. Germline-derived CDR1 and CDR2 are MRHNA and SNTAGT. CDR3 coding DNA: TGTGCCAGCAGTGACCCGGGACTAGCGGGGTTGGAGACCCAGTACTTC. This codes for CASSDPGLAGLETQYF.